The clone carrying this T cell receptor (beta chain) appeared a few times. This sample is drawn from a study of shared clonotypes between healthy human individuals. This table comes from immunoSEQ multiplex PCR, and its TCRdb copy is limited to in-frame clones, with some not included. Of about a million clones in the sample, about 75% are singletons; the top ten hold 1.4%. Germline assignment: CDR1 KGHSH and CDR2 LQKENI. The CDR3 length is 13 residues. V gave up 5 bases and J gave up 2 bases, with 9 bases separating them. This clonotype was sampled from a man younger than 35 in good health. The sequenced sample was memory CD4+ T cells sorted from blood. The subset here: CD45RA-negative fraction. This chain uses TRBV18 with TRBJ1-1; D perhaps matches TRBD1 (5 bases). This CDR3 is CASSSQANTEAFF. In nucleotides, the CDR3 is TGTGCCAGCTCATCACAGGCAAACACTGAAGCTTTCTTT.